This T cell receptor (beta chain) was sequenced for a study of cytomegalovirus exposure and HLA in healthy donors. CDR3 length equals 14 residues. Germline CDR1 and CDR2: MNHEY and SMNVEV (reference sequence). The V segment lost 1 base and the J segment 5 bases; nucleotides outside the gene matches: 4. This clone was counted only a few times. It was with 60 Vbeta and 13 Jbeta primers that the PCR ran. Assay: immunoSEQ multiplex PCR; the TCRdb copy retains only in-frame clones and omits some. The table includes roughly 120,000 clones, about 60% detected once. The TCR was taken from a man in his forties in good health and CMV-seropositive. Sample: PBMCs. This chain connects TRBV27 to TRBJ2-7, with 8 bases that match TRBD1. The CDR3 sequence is CASSLFGQGNEQYF. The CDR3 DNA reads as TGTGCCAGCAGTTTATTCGGACAGGGCAACGAGCAGTACTTC.